One sample yielded the 3 T cell receptor beta chains listed below, sequenced in a study of CD8+ T cells in alopecia areata. As the sequencing template, cDNA was produced by extracting RNA and reverse transcribing it. Repertoires were generated with immunoSEQ multiplex PCR, while TCRdb's copy carries only in-frame clones and drops some. The table shows 130,000 or so clones, with about 47% occurring only once. The sequencing here drew on CD8+ T cells sorted from blood, taken at week 0. The receptors derive from a human donor with alopecia areata.

The sample holds a few counts of this clone. This chain connects TRBV6-5 to TRBJ2-2, with 8 bases aligning to TRBD1. The J segment lost 1 base and the V segment lost 2 bases, leaving 0 bases of the junction unmatched. Germline CDR1 MNHEY, CDR2 SVGAGI. The CDR3 consists of 15 residues. DNA of the CDR3: TGTGCCAGCAGTTACGACAGGGGGAACACCGGGGAGCTGTTTTTT. This gives the protein CASSYDRGNTGELFF.

The V and J genes are TRBV27 and TRBJ1-2; a possible D gene is TRBD1 (5 bases). CDR1 is MNHEY and CDR2 is SMNVEV in the germline V gene (reference sequence). The V end was cut by 6 bases, the J end by 4 bases, with 18 bases between. This CDR3 has 15 amino acids. As DNA, the CDR3 is TGTGCCAGCAGCCCGGGCCCAGGCGGGGGCTATGGCTACACCTTC. Translating gives CASSPGPGGGYGYTF.

The genes are TRBV30 and TRBJ1-5; D gene uncertain. The CDR3 length is 13 residues. Looked up from germline, CDR1 is GTSNPN and CDR2 is SVGIG (reference sequence). Trimming removed 3 bases from V and 2 bases from J, with 8 bases in between. As DNA, the CDR3 is TGTGCCTGGAGCACAGAGGGCAATCAGCCCCAGCATTTT. Translating it yields CAWSTEGNQPQHF.